A single sample is the source of the 21 T cell receptor beta chains below, sequenced in a study of Tregs in tolerant kidney transplant recipients. TCRdb's table, derived via immunoSEQ multiplex PCR, lists solely in-frame clones and lacks some. The repertoire includes approximately 69,000 clones, around nine tenths of them detected once, and roughly 0.4% sits in the top ten. The sample consisted of CD4+ T cells from blood, taken before the transplant. These receptors were collected from a human donor who received a combined kidney and bone marrow transplant.

This chain links TRBV7-9 with TRBJ1-4, with unresolved D. CDR3 size: 11 residues. CDR1 SEHNR and CDR2 FQNEAQ come from the germline V gene (reference sequence). The germline V and J ends were trimmed by 5 bases and 7 bases, with 5 bases remaining between them. The CDR3 loop reads CASSPGEKLFF. The CDR3 DNA sequence: TGTGCCAGCAGCCCCGGTGAAAAACTGTTTTTT.

This sequence joins TRBV14 and TRBJ1-4, with TRBD1 matching over 7 bases. The germline V gene has CDR1 SGHDN and CDR2 FVKESK. The CDR3 is made up of 15 amino acids. Trimming cost V 2 bases and J 6 bases; bases outside gene matches: 6. The CDR3 sequence: CASSQLTGLDEKLFF. DNA of the CDR3: TGTGCCAGCAGCCAACTGACAGGGCTGGATGAAAAACTGTTTTTT.

The rearrangement links TRBV28 to TRBJ1-2; D might be TRBD1 (5 bases). V shed 1 base and J shed 4 bases, with 10 bases lying between them. The CDR3 is 14 residues long. Germline lookup yields CDR1 MDHEN and CDR2 SYDVKM. CDR3: CASSLSRGGYGYTF. The CDR3 DNA is TGTGCCAGCAGTTTATCTAGGGGAGGCTATGGCTACACCTTC.

The chain employs TRBV16 and TRBJ1-3, with D hard to call. Trimming cost V 0 bases and J 2 bases, with 11 bases left between them. The CDR3 is made up of 16 amino acids. CDR1 KGHSY and CDR2 FQNENV come from the germline V gene. The DNA of the CDR3 is TGTGCCAGCAGCCAATCGACGCGGCCAACTGGAAACACCATATATTTT. This codes for CASSQSTRPTGNTIYF. The full variable domain, with the rest looked up from reference TRBV16 and TRBJ1-3, is GEEVAQTPKHLVRGEGQKAKLYCAPIKGHSYVFWYQQVLKNEFKFLISFQNENVFDETGMPKERFSAKCLPNSPCSLEIQATKLEDSAVYFCASSQSTRPTGNTIYFGEGSWLTVV.

This clone appeared once. This chain joins TRBV29-1 and TRBJ2-7, with D perhaps TRBD2 (6 bases). This CDR3 has 14 residues. Germline CDR1 reads SQVTM; CDR2 reads ANQGSEA. Trimming shortened V by 5 bases and J by 0 bases, and 14 bases separated the two germline ends. The CDR3: CSVPAGSSSYEQYF. CDR3 bases: TGCAGCGTTCCCGCGGGGTCCAGCTCCTACGAGCAGTACTTC.

The CDR3, as DNA: TGTGCCACCAGCAGACTAGCTGGGGAGCAGTTCTTC. Translating gives CATSRLAGEQFF. The genes are TRBV15 and TRBJ2-1, with D possibly being TRBD2 (5 bases). Germline CDR1 is LNHNV and CDR2 is YYDKDF (reference sequence). V lost 2 bases to trimming and J lost 10 bases, with 9 bases between them. The CDR3 loop spans 12 amino acids. Together with reference TRBV15 and TRBJ2-1, the CDR3 gives the full variable domain: DAMVIQNPRYQVTQFGKPVTLSCSQTLNHNVMYWYQQKSSQAPKLLFHYYDKDFNNEADTPDNFQSRRPNTSFCFLDIRSPGLGDTAMYLCATSRLAGEQFFGPGTRLTVL.

This clone appeared a single time. The chain is built from TRBV27 and TRBJ1-2; the match to TRBD1 covers 9 bases. CDR3 length equals 16 residues. CDR1 is MNHEY and CDR2 is SMNVEV in the germline V gene (reference sequence). The V segment lost 1 base and the J segment 1 base; nucleotides outside the gene matches: 4. The CDR3 loop reads CASSLFGTGNNYGYTF. In DNA, the CDR3 is TGTGCCAGCAGTTTATTCGGGACAGGGAATAACTATGGCTACACCTTC.

The chain links TRBV7-3 to TRBJ2-3; 11 nucleotides match TRBD1. The CDR3 has 17 amino acids. Germline V lookup: CDR1 SGHTA, CDR2 FQGTGA. Germline trimming cut 1 base from V and 2 bases from J; bases unmatched to any gene: 5. In DNA form, the CDR3 reads TGTGCCAGCAGCTTAAGGGGGACAGGGGGTTACACAGATACGCAGTATTTT. Its translation is CASSLRGTGGYTDTQYF. Supplemented by reference TRBV7-3 and TRBJ2-3, the full variable domain reads GAGVSQTPSNKVTEKGKYVELRCDPISGHTALYWYRQSLGQGPEFLIYFQGTGAADDSGLPNDRFFAVRPEGSVSTLKIQRTERGDSAVYLCASSLRGTGGYTDTQYFGPGTRLTVL.

This clone is medium-sized (0.01 to 0.1%) within its sample. CDR3 in amino acids: CAWSVSGVEAFF. CDR3 sequence (DNA): TGTGCCTGGAGTGTATCGGGGGTGGAGGCTTTCTTT. The chain carries TRBV30 and TRBJ1-1; possibly TRBD1 for D (5 bases). The V gene's germline CDR1 is GTSNPN and CDR2 SVGIG (reference sequence). The CDR3 totals 12 residues. V lost 0 bases and J 11 bases, leaving 13 bases between the germline ends.

The chain has TRBV2 and TRBJ2-2, with 9 positions matching TRBD1. CDR1 is SNHLY, CDR2 FYNNEI, per germline. The junction had 17 bases not matched to a gene; V was cut back by 4 bases and J by 5 bases. CDR3 length: 19 amino acids. DNA for the CDR3: TGTGCCAGCAGTGTACCGGGACAGGGCCAAAAAAGAAGGACCGGGGAGCTGTTTTTT. Protein: CASSVPGQGQKRRTGELFF.

This clone appeared once. V usage is TRBV6-4 and J usage is TRBJ1-5; D remains unclear. This CDR3 is built from 17 residues. Trimming took off 0 bases at V and 0 bases at J, with 12 bases between the two ends. Germline values: CDR1 MRHNA, CDR2 SNTAGT. CDR3 nucleotide sequence: TGTGCCAGCAGTGACTCCCACAGCCTTATTAGCAATCAGCCCCAGCATTTT. Its protein product is CASSDSHSLISNQPQHF.

The chain recombines TRBV7-9 with TRBJ2-7; 8 bases align to TRBD2. CDR3 length equals 16 residues. Germline V gene data show CDR1 as SEHNR and CDR2 as FQNEAQ (reference sequence). J was trimmed by 4 bases and V by 0 bases; bases with no gene match: 8. The CDR3 spells CASSLAQRERPYEQYF. The CDR3 nucleotides read TGTGCCAGCAGCTTAGCCCAGCGGGAGCGACCATACGAGCAGTACTTC. Full variable domain (outside the CDR3, taken from reference TRBV7-9 and TRBJ2-7): DTGVSQNPRHKITKRGQNVTFRCDPISEHNRLYWYRQTLGQGPEFLTYFQNEAQLEKSRLLSDRFSAERPKGSFSTLEIQRTEQGDSAMYLCASSLAQRERPYEQYFGPGTRLTVT.

J is TRBJ2-2 and V is TRBV27; TRBD2 aligns across 16 bases. Germline trimming cut 4 bases from V and 1 base from J; bases unmatched to any gene: 3. Germline loops: CDR1 MNHEY, CDR2 SMNVEV (reference sequence). This CDR3 has 18 residues. CDR3 amino acids: CASSWGLAGGLNTGELFF. CDR3 bases: TGTGCCAGCAGTTGGGGACTAGCGGGAGGGCTGAACACCGGGGAGCTGTTTTTT.

On this clone: The sample holds other DNA sequences that translate to the same CDR3. The chain employs TRBV7-9 and TRBJ1-5; TRBD1 matches 10 bases. J gave up 1 base and V 4 bases, and 1 base lay outside the gene matches. This CDR3 comprises 15 residues. Germline V gene lookup returns CDR1 SEHNR and CDR2 FQNEAQ (reference sequence). The CDR3: CASSSDRGSNQPQHF. CDR3 coding DNA: TGTGCCAGCAGCTCGGACAGGGGGAGCAATCAGCCCCAGCATTTT.

The CDR3 region is CASSPGGGYNEQFF. DNA of the CDR3: TGTGCCAGCTCACCCGGGGGAGGTTACAATGAGCAGTTCTTC. V gene TRBV18 combines with J gene TRBJ2-1; tentative D call: TRBD2 (6 bases). Germline V gene sequence: CDR1 KGHSH, CDR2 LQKENI. Trimming pared 3 bases from V and 4 bases from J, leaving 10 bases between. The CDR3 loop spans 14 amino acids.

The chain recombines TRBV2 with TRBJ2-5; D might be TRBD1 (6 bases). Germline-derived CDR1 and CDR2 are SNHLY and FYNNEI. The germline V and J ends were trimmed by 10 bases and 2 bases, with 11 bases remaining between them. This CDR3 is 12 amino acids long. The CDR3 DNA sequence: TGTGCCACACGGACAGATCAAGAGACCCAGTACTTC. Residues: CATRTDQETQYF.

The rearrangement links TRBV6-4 to TRBJ2-3; 11 nucleotides agree with TRBD2. In germline, CDR1 is MRHNA, CDR2 SNTAGT. The CDR3 totals 17 residues. With V trimmed by 5 bases and J by 2 bases, 9 bases remained unmatched. The CDR3 nucleotides are TGTGCCAGCAGTCTCTTAGCGGGAGGGCCCTCCACAGATACGCAGTATTTT. It specifies CASSLLAGGPSTDTQYF.

The J gene is TRBJ1-1, the V gene TRBV4-2, with 10 bases that match TRBD1. This CDR3 has 16 residues. V lost 4 bases, J lost 0 bases, and 5 bases stayed unmatched. Germline V lookup: CDR1 LGHNA, CDR2 YNFKEQ. The CDR3 nucleotides are TGTGCCAGCAGCCGAGGACAGGGGGGATTGAACACTGAAGCTTTCTTT. Translating gives CASSRGQGGLNTEAFF.

V and J are TRBV11-2 and TRBJ2-7; the D is unclear. From germline, CDR1 is SGHAT and CDR2 FQNNGV. The CDR3 runs to 12 residues. The V end was cut by 5 bases, the J end by 5 bases, with 10 bases between. The CDR3 reads CASSADIHEQYF. The CDR3 bases are TGTGCCAGCAGCGCTGACATCCACGAGCAGTACTTC. Full variable domain (outside the CDR3, taken from reference TRBV11-2 and TRBJ2-7): EAGVAQSPRYKIIEKRQSVAFWCNPISGHATLYWYQQILGQGPKLLIQFQNNGVVDDSQLPKDRFSAERLKGVDSTLKIQPAKLEDSAVYLCASSADIHEQYFGPGTRLTVT.

This chain uses TRBV9 with TRBJ2-5, with 9 bases lining up with TRBD2. Per germline, CDR1 SGDLS and CDR2 YYNGEE. Losses at the gene ends were 0 bases for V and 4 bases for J; bases not matched to a gene: 7. The CDR3 has 16 residues. CDR3 protein: CASSVGGREGRETQYF. CDR3 nucleotide sequence: TGTGCCAGCAGCGTAGGCGGGCGGGAGGGCCGAGAGACCCAGTACTTC.

The chain links TRBV28 to TRBJ1-1; the D gene is possibly TRBD1 (6 bases). V was cut by 4 bases and J by 4 bases, with 13 bases left in between. This CDR3 is 14 amino acids long. Per the germline V gene, CDR1 is MDHEN and CDR2 is SYDVKM. DNA of the CDR3: TGTGCCAGCAGTTCAGGGGCCGAGGGCACTGAAGCTTTCTTT. Translation: CASSSGAEGTEAFF.